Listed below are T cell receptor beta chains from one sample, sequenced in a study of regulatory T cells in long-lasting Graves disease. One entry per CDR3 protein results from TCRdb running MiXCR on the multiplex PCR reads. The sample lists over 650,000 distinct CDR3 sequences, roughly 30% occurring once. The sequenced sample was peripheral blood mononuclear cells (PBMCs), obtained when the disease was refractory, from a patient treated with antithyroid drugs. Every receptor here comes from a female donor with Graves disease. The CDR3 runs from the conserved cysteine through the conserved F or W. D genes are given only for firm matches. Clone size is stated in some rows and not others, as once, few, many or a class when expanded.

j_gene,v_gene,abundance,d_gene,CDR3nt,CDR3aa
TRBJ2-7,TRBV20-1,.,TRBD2,TGCAGTGCCGTCCAATCCCTGGGACTAGCGGGAGTCGGGTACGAGCAGTACTTC,CSAVQSLGLAGVGYEQYF
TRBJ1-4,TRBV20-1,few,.,TGCAGTGCTAGACAGGGTATTGAAAAACTGTTTTTT,CSARQGIEKLFF
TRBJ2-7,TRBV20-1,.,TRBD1,TGCAGTGCTAGCGTACAGGGGGCGAGATACGAGCAGTACTTC,CSASVQGARYEQYF
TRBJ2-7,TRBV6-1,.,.,TGTGCCAGCCACCCGTCGGGACTGCAAACCTACGAGCAGTACTTC,CASHPSGLQTYEQYF
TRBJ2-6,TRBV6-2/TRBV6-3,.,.,TGTGCCAGCAGTGCACAGGGTTCTGGGGCCAACGTCCTGACTTTC,CASSAQGSGANVLTF
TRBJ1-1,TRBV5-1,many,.,TGTGCCAGCAGCTTAGGATTAGGGGGTGGAGACACTGAAGCTTTCTTT,CASSLGLGGGDTEAFF
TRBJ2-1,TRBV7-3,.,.,TGTGCCAGCAGCTTATCCCCTGCCGGGAATGAGCAGTTCTTC,CASSLSPAGNEQFF
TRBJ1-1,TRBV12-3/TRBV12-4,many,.,TGTGCCAGCACCTTACACAGGAACACTGAAGCTTTCTTT,CASTLHRNTEAFF
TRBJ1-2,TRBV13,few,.,TGTGCCAGCAGCCCCTGGGGCGTCGAGGGTGGCTACACCTTC,CASSPWGVEGGYTF
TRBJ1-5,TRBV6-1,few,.,TGTGCCAGCAGTCCCGGGACCCACAATCAGCCCCAGCATTTT,CASSPGTHNQPQHF
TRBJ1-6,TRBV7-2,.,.,TGTGCCAGCAGCTGGCCAAGGGATTCACCCCTCCACTTT,CASSWPRDSPLHF
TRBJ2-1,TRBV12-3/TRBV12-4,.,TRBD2,TGTGCCAGCGGGATAGCGGGAGGGCAAGGTGAGCAGTTCTTC,CASGIAGGQGEQFF
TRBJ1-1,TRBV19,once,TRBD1,TGTGCCAGTAGTGCGGACAGGGATAACACTGAAGCTTTCTTT,CASSADRDNTEAFF
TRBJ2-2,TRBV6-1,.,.,TGTGCCAGCAGTGAACAACCTCCGGGATTGACCGGGGAGCTGTTTTTT,CASSEQPPGLTGELFF
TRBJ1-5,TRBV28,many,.,TGTGCCAGCAGACCGGGACATAAGAATCAGCCCCAGCATTTT,CASRPGHKNQPQHF
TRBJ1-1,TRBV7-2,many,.,TGTGCCAGCAGCCCCGACAGGTGGACTGAAGCTTTCTTT,CASSPDRWTEAFF
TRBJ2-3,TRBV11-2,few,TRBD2,TGTGCCAGCAGCCCAGGGAGGGCCCAAAGATCTACGCAGTATTTT,CASSPGRAQRSTQYF
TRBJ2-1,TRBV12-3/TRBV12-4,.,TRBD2,TGTGCCAGCAGTCCCCTTGGGGGCGGGAGGGGCAATGAGCAGTTCTTC,CASSPLGGGRGNEQFF
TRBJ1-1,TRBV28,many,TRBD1,TGTGCCAGCAGTTTCCCAGGGGGCTTAGGCACTGAAGCTTTCTTT,CASSFPGGLGTEAFF
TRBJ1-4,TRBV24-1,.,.,TGTGCCACCTCCGAGGGGGGTAGAACAGGGTTGGATGAAAAACTGTTTTTT,CATSEGGRTGLDEKLFF
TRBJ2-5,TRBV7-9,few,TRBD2,TGTGCCAGCAGCTTTGCTAGCGGGAGGCAAGAGACCCAGTACTTC,CASSFASGRQETQYF
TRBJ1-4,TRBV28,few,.,TGTGCCAGCAGCTATAACAGGCGGCGTAATGAAAAACTGTTTTTT,CASSYNRRRNEKLFF
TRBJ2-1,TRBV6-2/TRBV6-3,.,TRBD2,TGTGCCAGCAGTGAATACGAAGCCTTGGGGCTAGCGGGATGGGAGCAGTTCTTC,CASSEYEALGLAGWEQFF
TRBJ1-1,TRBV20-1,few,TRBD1,TGCAGTGCTCCCAACCCGGGACAGCCGAACACTGAAGCTTTCTTT,CSAPNPGQPNTEAFF
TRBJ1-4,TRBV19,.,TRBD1,TGTGCCAGTAGTATAGAAGTTCCTGGGACAGAAGAAAAACTGTTTTTT,CASSIEVPGTEEKLFF
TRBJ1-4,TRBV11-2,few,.,TGTGCCAGCAGCCAGGCCGCAGGGCCAGGCGATGAAAAACTGTTTTTT,CASSQAAGPGDEKLFF
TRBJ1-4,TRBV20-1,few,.,TGCAGTGCTGCGGGGAGCCAGAATGAAAAACTGTTTTTT,CSAAGSQNEKLFF
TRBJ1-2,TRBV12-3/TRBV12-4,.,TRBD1,TGTGCCAGCAGTTCGGACAGGAGCGGCTACACCTTC,CASSSDRSGYTF
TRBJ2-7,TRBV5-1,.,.,TGCGCCAGCAGCGGAGGGTCCACCTACGAGCAGTACTTC,CASSGGSTYEQYF
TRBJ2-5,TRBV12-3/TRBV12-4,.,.,TGTGCCAGCAGTTTATCTACTATCCTAGGGACCCAGTACTTC,CASSLSTILGTQYF
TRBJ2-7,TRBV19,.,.,TGTGCTACCACTCAGGAGGTCGGTGGAAAGCAGTACTTC,CATTQEVGGKQYF
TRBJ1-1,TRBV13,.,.,TGTGCCAGCAGCTCTTACAGGGACACTGAAGCTTTCTTT,CASSSYRDTEAFF
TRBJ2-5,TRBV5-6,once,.,TGTGCCAGCAGCCATGAGACAGGACTCCAAGAGACCCAGTACTTC,CASSHETGLQETQYF
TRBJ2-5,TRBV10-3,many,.,TGTGCCATCAGTGAGTCGTCAGGGATTGAGGAGACCCAGTACTTC,CAISESSGIEETQYF
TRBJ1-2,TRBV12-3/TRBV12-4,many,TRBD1,TGTGCCAGCAGTTTACGGACAGGTGTATGGGGCTACACCTTC,CASSLRTGVWGYTF